Shown below are 6 T cell receptor beta chains from a single sample sequenced in a study of identical twins. From the 5' RACE reads, TCRdb called clonotypes with MiXCR, one entry per CDR3 protein. The data hold 200,000 to 250,000 distinct CDR3 sequences, with approximately 11% observed a single time. These data were likewise used in another study, on yellow fever vaccine responses in identical twins.

Sequenced: memory (CD45RO+) T cells sorted from blood. The receptors derive from a woman younger than 35 in good health.

This clonotype was observed at least ten times. The chain combines TRBV6-1 with TRBJ1-2; D remains ambiguous. Germline CDR1 reads MNHNS; CDR2 reads SASEGT. The V gene lost 5 bases and the J gene lost 4 bases, with 11 bases spanning the gap. The CDR3 extends over 13 amino acids. The CDR3 sequence: CASSNPPGYGYTF. CDR3 bases: TGTGCCAGCAGTAATCCCCCGGGCTATGGCTACACCTTC.

This clonotype appeared many times. The chain recombines TRBV20-1 with TRBJ2-7; D unclear. Trimming took 5 bases from V and 0 from J, leaving 11 bases between them. Germline V gives CDR1 DFQATT, CDR2 SNEGSKA (reference sequence). This CDR3 comprises 13 residues. CDR3: CSAPAWSSYEQYF. CDR3 DNA: TGCAGTGCTCCGGCGTGGAGCTCCTACGAGCAGTACTTC.

This clonotype was counted a few times. The chain links TRBV28 to TRBJ1-5, with a tentative D call TRBD1 (5 bases). Per germline, CDR1 MDHEN and CDR2 SYDVKM. The CDR3 loop spans 16 amino acids. The V end lost 11 bases, the J end lost 0 bases, and 20 bases lay between the germline ends. The CDR3 nucleotides are TGTGCCGCCTTCGGGGCGGATTCCTATAGCAATCAGCCCCAGCATTTT. Protein product: CAAFGADSYSNQPQHF.

This clonotype showed up just a few times. The chain couples TRBV29-1 to TRBJ2-7; 8 nucleotides align to TRBD1. There are 13 residues in the CDR3. After removal of 6 bases from V and 3 bases from J, the junction contained 7 bases not matched to a gene. Germline CDR1 reads SQVTM; CDR2 reads ANQGSEA. The CDR3 reads CSVPGQGLYEQYF. Here the CDR3 DNA reads TGCAGCGTCCCAGGACAGGGACTCTACGAGCAGTACTTC.

The sample holds a few counts of this clonotype. J is TRBJ2-7 and V is TRBV20-1; 7 positions agree with TRBD1. With 4 bases clipped from V and 4 bases from J, the junction kept 19 bases outside the gene matches. The CDR3 runs 17 residues. Per the germline V gene, CDR1 is DFQATT and CDR2 is SNEGSKA (reference sequence). The DNA of the CDR3 is TGCAGTGCTAATCCGATCCTACAGGGGAGCGGACAATACGAGCAGTACTTC. It yields the protein CSANPILQGSGQYEQYF.

This chain uses TRBV27 with TRBJ1-5; D gene uncertain. The V end lost 5 bases, the J end lost 8 bases, and 19 bases lay between the germline ends. Germline loops: CDR1 MNHEY, CDR2 SMNVEV (reference sequence). The CDR3 spans 15 residues. The CDR3 loop reads CASSIQGPVNEPQHF. CDR3 bases: TGTGCCAGCAGTATCCAAGGACCGGTAAACGAGCCCCAGCATTTT.